This TCR beta chain was found in a study of T-cell reconstitution after alpha-beta-depleted transplantation in children (dated by TCRdb to about 2016). With respect to the entire study: The study quantitatively tracked T-cell immune reconstitution after TCRalphabeta/CD19-depleted allogeneic hematopoietic cell transplantation in children using TCR repertoire profiling.

This clonotype was seen at least ten times. Its antigen is still unknown. Base quality data are lacking; no much larger clone is found one base away. Taken with the paper, the label for treatment or condition translates to: allogeneic hematopoietic cell transplantation with graft depleted of TCRalphabeta T cells and CD19 B cells. The transplant recipients were children given TCRalphabeta/CD19-depleted allogeneic hematopoietic cell grafts. The research as a whole found: Apparently early alphabetaT-cell count recovery about two months after transplant reportedly relied on only several hundred rapidly expanded clones derived from non-depleted graft cells. Over the following months the frequencies of hyperexpanded clones went down, and after one year T-cell counts and TCRbeta diversity were mostly credited to newly produced T cells. In some patients, high TCRbeta diversity at day 60 was attributed to recipient T cells and intrathymic progenitors that had survived conditioning.

CDR3 length: 16 amino acids, cysteine to phenylalanine. Only the CDR3 DNA is retained, 48 bases long and in frame from the first base. V and J are truncated by 6 bases and 0 bases respectively, leaving an intervening sequence of 15 bases. The library relied on PCR. TCRdb shows the sequencer as Illumina HiSeq 2500. TCR library preparation used molecular barcoding, with unique molecular identifiers applied to normalize quantification of the TCRbeta repertoire. TCRdb reprocessed the public reads (quality trimming at Q25 with fastp, clone calling with MiXCR) and kept in-frame beta chains. Every CDR3 protein is listed once, alongside the most common genes and DNA of its rows. Within this sample are approximately 500,000 distinct CDR3 sequences, with over 9.5% of them counted one time only. The ten largest clones take up around 2.2% of the sample.

This TCR came from a child aged 2-15 years with inherited bone marrow failure, due to receive a stem cell transplant. The sample here was PBMCs, taken before TCRalphabeta/CD19-depleted stem cell transplant. The chain employs TRBV12-3 or TRBV12-4 and TRBJ1-3; the D gene identity is not certain. The CDR3 protein is CASRQRTASSGNTIYF. The DNA reads as follows: TGTGCCAGCAGACAACGGACGGCTAGCTCTGGAAACACCATATATTTT.